Each of the 4 T cell receptor beta chains below was sequenced from the same sample in a study of T cells in Graves' hyperthyroidism and ophthalmopathy. TCR beta CDR3 regions were amplified from RNA transcripts. The TCR CDR3 was amplified in a first-round RT-PCR using the HTBI primer set. TCRdb redid the calling of the multiplex PCR reads with MiXCR, one entry per CDR3 protein. The repertoire holds roughly 300,000 distinct CDR3 sequences, with approximately 26% as singletons. The sequenced material came from blood. These receptors originate from a man aged 35-49 years with Graves' hyperthyroidism that later progressed to Graves' ophthalmopathy.

This clonotype was observed many times. This chain connects TRBV29-1 to TRBJ2-5; 8 positions agree with TRBD1. The CDR3 consists of 12 residues. Unmatched junction bases numbered 6, after V lost 8 bases and J lost 4 bases. CDR1 SQVTM and CDR2 ANQGSEA come from the germline V gene. CDR3 DNA sequence: TGCAGCACGGGACAGGTGTTAGAGACCCAGTACTTC. This gives the protein CSTGQVLETQYF.

The V gene is TRBV28, the J gene TRBJ2-7, with no clear D. Trimming stripped 8 bases from V and 1 base from J, with 18 bases between. The CDR3 is 15 amino acids. The germline CDR1 and CDR2 sequences are MDHEN and SYDVKM. Written as DNA, the CDR3 is TGTGCCAGCTCACTGCCCGGCAGAGGATCCTACGAGCAGTACTTC. Protein product: CASSLPGRGSYEQYF.

The V call is TRBV11-1, the J call TRBJ1-3; D gene ambiguous. Trimming shortened V by 4 bases and J by 1 base, and 14 bases separated the two germline ends. Germline CDR1 and CDR2: SGHAT and FQDESV (reference sequence). The CDR3 has 16 residues. The CDR3 sequence: CASSSQAMYSGNTIYF. CDR3 DNA: TGTGCCAGCAGCTCTCAGGCGATGTATTCTGGAAACACCATATATTTT.

V gene TRBV7-2 combines with J gene TRBJ2-5, with 7 bases aligning to TRBD1. The CDR3 runs 13 residues. Germline V lookup: CDR1 SGHTA, CDR2 FQGNSA. Trimming took 7 bases from V and 7 from J; bases not matched to a gene: 9. DNA for the CDR3: TGTGCCAGCAATGACTCAGGGGGAGTGACCCAGTACTTC. It encodes CASNDSGGVTQYF.